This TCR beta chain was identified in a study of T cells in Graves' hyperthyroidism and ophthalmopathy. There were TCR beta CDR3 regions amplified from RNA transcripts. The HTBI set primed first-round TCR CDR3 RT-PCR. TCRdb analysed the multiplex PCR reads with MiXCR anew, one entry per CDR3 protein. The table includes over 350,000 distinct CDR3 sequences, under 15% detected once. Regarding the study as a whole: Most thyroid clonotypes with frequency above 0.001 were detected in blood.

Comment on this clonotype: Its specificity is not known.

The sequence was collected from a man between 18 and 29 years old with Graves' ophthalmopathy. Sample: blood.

CDR3 loop: CASSSAGTVLEQYF. The CDR3 DNA reads as TGTGCCAGCAGTTCCGCCGGGACGGTCCTCGAGCAGTACTTC. The chain links TRBV28 to TRBJ2-7, with D perhaps being TRBD1 or TRBD2 (5 bases each). From germline, CDR1 is MDHEN and CDR2 SYDVKM. This CDR3 has 14 amino acids. V was pared by 4 bases and J by 6 bases, with 16 bases between.